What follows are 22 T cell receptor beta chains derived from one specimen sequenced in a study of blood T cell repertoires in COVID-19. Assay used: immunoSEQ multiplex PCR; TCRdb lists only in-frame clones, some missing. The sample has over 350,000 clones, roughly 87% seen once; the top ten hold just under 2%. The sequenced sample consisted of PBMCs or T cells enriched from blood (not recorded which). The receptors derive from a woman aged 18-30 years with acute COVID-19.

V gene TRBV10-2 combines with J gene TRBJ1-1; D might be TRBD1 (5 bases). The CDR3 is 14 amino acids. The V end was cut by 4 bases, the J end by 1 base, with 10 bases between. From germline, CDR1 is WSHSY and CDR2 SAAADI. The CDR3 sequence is CASSGAGTNTEAFF. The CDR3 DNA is TGCGCCAGCAGTGGAGCGGGGACGAACACTGAAGCTTTCTTT.

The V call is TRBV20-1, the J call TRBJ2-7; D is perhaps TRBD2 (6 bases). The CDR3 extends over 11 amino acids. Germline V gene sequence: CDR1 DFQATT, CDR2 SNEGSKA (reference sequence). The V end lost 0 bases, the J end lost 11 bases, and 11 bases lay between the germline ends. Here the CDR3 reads CSARDSGRKYF. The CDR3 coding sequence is TGCAGTGCTAGAGATTCCGGGAGAAAGTACTTC.

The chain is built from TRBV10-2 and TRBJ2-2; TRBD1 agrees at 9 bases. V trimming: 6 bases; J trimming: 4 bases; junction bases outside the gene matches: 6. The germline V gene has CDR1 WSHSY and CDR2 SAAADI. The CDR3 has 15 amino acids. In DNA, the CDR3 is TGCGCCAGCAGCGTTAACAGGGGGCCCACCGGGGAGCTGTTTTTT. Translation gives CASSVNRGPTGELFF.

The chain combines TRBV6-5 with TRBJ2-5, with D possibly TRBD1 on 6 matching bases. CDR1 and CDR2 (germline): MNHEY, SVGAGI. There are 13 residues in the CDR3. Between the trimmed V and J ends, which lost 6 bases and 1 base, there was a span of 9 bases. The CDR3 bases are TGTGCCAGCAGCCAGGGGTTCCAAGAGACCCAGTACTTC. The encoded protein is CASSQGFQETQYF.

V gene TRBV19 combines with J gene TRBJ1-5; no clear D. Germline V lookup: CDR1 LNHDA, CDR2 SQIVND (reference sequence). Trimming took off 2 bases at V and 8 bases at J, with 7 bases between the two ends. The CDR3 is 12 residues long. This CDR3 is CASSISFEPQHF. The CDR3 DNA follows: TGTGCCAGTAGTATAAGCTTTGAGCCCCAGCATTTT.

CDR3 sequence (DNA): TGTGCCAGCAGTTCCCCTTACAGTGAAGCTTTCTTT. Translated, it gives CASSSPYSEAFF. The gene calls are TRBV28 and TRBJ1-1, with no clear D. Germline CDR1 MDHEN, CDR2 SYDVKM. V was trimmed by 4 bases and J by 7 bases, leaving 10 bases between them. The CDR3 consists of 12 residues. The whole variable domain, remainder taken from reference TRBV28 and TRBJ1-1, is DVKVTQSSRYLVKRTGEKVFLECVQDMDHENMFWYRQDPGLGLRLIYFSYDVKMKEKGDIPEGYSVSREKKERFSLILESASTNQTSMYLCASSSPYSEAFFGQGTRLTVV.

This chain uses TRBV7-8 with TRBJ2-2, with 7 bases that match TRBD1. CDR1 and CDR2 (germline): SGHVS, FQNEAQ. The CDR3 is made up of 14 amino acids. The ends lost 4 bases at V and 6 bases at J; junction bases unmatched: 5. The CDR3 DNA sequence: TGTGCCAGCAGCTCCTTGAGGGGGCCCGGGGAGCTGTTTTTT. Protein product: CASSSLRGPGELFF. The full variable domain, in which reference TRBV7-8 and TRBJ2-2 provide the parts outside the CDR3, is GAGVSQSPRYKVAKRGQDVALRCDPISGHVSLFWYQQALGQGPEFLTYFQNEAQLDKSGLPSDRFFAERPEGSVSTLKIQRTQQEDSAVYLCASSSLRGPGELFFGEGSRLTVL.

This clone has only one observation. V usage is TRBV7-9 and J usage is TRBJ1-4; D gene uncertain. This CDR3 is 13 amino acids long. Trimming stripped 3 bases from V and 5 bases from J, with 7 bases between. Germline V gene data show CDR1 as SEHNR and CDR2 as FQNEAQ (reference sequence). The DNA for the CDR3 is TGTGCCAGCAGCTTGAGGCTAAATGAAAAACTGTTTTTT. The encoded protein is CASSLRLNEKLFF.

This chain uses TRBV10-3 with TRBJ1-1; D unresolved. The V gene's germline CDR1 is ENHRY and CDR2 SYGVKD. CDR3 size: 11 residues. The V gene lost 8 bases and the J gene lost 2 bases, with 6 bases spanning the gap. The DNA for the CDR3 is TGTGCCATCGGGAGTAACACTGAAGCTTTCTTT. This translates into CAIGSNTEAFF.

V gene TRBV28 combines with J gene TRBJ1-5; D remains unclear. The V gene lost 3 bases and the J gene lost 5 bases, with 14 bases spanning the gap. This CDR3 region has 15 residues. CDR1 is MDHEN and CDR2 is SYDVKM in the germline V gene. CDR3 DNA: TGTGCCAGCAGTTTTTCGGGAGCCAGGCATCAGCCCCAGCATTTT. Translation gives CASSFSGARHQPQHF. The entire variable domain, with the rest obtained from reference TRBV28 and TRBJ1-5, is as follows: DVKVTQSSRYLVKRTGEKVFLECVQDMDHENMFWYRQDPGLGLRLIYFSYDVKMKEKGDIPEGYSVSREKKERFSLILESASTNQTSMYLCASSFSGARHQPQHFGDGTRLSIL.

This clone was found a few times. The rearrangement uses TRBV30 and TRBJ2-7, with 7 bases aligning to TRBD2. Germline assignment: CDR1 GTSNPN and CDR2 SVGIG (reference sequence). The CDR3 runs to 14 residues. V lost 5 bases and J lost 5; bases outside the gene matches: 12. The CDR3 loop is CAWGSSGRVNEQYF. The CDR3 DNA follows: TGTGCCTGGGGATCTAGCGGAAGGGTCAACGAGCAGTACTTC.

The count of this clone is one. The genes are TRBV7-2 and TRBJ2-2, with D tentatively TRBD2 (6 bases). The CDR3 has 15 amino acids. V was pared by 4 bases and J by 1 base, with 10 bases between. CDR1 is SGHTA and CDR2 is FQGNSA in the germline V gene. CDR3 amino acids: CASSSLGGNTGELFF. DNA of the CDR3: TGTGCCAGCAGCTCTCTGGGGGGGAACACCGGGGAGCTGTTTTTT.

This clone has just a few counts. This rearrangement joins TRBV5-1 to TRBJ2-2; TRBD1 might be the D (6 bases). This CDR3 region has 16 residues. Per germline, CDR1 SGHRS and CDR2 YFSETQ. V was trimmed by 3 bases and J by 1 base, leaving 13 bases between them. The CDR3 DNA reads TGCGCCAGCAGCTCGGACAGCCTCATGAACACCGGGGAGCTGTTTTTT. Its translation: CASSSDSLMNTGELFF.

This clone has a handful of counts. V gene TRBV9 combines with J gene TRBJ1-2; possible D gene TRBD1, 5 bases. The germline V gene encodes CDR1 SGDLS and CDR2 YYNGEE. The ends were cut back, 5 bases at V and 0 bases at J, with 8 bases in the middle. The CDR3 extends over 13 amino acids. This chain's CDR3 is CASSSGTNYGYTF. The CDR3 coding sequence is TGTGCCAGCAGTTCAGGGACTAACTATGGCTACACCTTC.

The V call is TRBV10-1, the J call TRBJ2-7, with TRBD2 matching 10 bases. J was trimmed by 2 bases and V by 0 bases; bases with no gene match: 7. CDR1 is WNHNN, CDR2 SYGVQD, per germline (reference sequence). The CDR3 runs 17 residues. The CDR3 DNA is TGCGCCAGCAGTGAGTCCCCTAGCGGGAGATTCCCCTACGAGCAGTACTTC. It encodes CASSESPSGRFPYEQYF.

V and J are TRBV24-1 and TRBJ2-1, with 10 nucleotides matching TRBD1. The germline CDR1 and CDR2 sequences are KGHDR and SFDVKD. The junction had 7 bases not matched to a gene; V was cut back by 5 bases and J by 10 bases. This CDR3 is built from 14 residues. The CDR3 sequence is CATSAPWTGGEQFF. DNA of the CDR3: TGTGCCACCAGTGCTCCTTGGACAGGGGGAGAGCAGTTCTTC.

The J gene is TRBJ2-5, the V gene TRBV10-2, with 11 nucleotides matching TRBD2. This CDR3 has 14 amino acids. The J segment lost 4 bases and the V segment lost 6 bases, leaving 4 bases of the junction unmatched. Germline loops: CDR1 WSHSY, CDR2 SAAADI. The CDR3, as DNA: TGCGCCAGCAGACTAGCGGGAGTCGGAGAGACCCAGTACTTC. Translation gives CASRLAGVGETQYF.

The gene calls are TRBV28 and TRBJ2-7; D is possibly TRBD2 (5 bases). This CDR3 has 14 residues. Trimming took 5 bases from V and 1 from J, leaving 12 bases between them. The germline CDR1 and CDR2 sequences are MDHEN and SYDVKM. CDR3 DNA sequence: TGTGCCAGCAGTATGATAGCGCCTTCCTACGAGCAGTACTTC. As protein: CASSMIAPSYEQYF.

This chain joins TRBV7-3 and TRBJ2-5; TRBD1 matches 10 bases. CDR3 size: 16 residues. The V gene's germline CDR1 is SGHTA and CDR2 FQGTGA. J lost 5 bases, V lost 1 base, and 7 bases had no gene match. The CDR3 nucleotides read TGTGCCAGCAGCTTAAAGAGACAGGGGGCTGGTGAGACCCAGTACTTC. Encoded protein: CASSLKRQGAGETQYF.

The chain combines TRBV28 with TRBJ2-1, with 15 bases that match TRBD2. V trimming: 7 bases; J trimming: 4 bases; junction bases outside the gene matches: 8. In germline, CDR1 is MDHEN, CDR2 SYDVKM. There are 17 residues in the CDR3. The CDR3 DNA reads TGTGCCAGCACCGACCTCGGACTAGCGGGAGGGTACAATGAGCAGTTCTTC. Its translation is CASTDLGLAGGYNEQFF.

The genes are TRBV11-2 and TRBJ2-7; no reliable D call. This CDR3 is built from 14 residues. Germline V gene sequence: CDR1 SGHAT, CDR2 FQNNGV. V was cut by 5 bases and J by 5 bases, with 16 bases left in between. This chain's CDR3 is CASSPRIPRDEQYF. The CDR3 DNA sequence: TGTGCCAGCAGCCCAAGGATCCCTCGGGACGAGCAGTACTTC.

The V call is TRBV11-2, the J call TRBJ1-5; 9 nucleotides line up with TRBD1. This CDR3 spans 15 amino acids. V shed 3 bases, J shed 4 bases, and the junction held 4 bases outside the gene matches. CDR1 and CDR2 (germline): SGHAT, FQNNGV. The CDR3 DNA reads TGTGCCAGCAGCTTGGACAGGGGAGGGAATCAGCCCCAGCATTTT. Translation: CASSLDRGGNQPQHF.